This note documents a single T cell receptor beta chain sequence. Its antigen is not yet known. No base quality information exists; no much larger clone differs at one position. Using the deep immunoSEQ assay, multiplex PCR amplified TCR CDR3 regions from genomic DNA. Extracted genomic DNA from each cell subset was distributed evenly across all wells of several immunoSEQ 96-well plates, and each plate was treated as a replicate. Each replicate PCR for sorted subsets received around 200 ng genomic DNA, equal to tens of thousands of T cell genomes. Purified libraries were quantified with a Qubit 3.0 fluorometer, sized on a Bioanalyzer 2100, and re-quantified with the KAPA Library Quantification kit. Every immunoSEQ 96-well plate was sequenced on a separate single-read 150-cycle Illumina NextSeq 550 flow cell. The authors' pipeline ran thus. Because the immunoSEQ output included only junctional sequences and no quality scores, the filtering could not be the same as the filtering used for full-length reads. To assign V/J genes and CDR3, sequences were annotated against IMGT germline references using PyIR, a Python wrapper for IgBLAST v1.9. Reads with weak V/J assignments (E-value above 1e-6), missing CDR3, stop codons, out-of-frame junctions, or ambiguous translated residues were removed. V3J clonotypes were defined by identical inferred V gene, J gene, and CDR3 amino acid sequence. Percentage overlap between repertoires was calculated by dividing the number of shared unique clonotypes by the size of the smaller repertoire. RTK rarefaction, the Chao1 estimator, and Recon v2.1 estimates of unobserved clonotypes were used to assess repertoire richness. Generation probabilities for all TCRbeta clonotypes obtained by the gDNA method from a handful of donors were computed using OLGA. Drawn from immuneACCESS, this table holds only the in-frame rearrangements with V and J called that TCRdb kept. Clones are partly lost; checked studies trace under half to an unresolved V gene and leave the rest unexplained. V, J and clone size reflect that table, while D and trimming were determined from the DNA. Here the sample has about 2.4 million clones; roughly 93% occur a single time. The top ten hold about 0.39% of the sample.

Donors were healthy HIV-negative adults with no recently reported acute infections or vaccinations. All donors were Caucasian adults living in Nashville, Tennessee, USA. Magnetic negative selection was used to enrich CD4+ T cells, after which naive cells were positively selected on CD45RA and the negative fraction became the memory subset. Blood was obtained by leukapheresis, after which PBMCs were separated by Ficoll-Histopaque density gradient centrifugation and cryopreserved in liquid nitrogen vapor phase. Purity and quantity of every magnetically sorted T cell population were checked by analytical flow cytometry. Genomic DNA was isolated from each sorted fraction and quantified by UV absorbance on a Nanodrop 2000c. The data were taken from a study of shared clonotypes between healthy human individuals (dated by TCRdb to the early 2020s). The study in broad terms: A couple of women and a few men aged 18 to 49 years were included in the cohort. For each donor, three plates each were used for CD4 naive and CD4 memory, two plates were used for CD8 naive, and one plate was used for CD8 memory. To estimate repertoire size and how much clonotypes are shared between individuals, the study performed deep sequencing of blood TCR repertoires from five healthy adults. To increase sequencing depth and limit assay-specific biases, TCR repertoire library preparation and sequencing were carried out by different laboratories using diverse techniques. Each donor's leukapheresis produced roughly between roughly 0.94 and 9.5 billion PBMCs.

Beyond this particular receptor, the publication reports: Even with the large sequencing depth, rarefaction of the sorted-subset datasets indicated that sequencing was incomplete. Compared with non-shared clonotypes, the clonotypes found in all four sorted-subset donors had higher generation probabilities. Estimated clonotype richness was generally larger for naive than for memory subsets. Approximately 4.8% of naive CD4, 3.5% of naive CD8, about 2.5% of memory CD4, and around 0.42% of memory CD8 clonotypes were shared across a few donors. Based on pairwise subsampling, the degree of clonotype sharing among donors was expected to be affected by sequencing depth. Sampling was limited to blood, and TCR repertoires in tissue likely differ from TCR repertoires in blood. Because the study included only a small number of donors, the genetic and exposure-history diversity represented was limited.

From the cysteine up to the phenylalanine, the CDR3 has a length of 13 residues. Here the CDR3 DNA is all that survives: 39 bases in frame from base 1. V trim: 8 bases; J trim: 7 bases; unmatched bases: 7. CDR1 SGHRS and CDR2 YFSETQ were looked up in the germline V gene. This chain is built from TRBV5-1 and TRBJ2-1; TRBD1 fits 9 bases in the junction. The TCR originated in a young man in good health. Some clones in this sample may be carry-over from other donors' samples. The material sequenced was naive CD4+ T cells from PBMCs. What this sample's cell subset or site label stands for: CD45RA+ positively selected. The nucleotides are TGCGCCAGTTCAATAGGGACAGGGAATGAGCAGTTCTTC. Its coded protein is CASSIGTGNEQFF.